This passage covers 10 T cell receptor beta chains from one sample sequenced in a study of TIL therapy for anti-PD-1-resistant metastatic lung cancer. The libraries were made with immunoSEQ v3. The table came from immunoSEQ multiplex PCR; TCRdb's copy has only in-frame clones and leaves some out. The sample has about 21,000 clones, 60% to 80% seen once. Time point noted: pre-treatment sample, taken before nivolumab and TIL therapy. The sample here was blood, taken at baseline. These TCRs come from a person between 25 and 80 years old with non-small cell lung cancer.

Only one count was recorded for this clone. The chain employs TRBV12-3 or TRBV12-4 and TRBJ2-5; the D gene is possibly TRBD1 (5 bases). V lost 6 bases and J lost 5, with 10 bases in between. The CDR3 spans 12 residues. CDR3 residues: CASRDTRETQYF. For the CDR3, the DNA is TGTGCCAGCAGGGACACCCGGGAGACCCAGTACTTC.

The V call is TRBV4-3, the J call TRBJ1-6; no firm D call. Trimming removed 2 bases at V and 7 bases at J, with 6 bases between. This CDR3 has 13 amino acids. Germline values: CDR1 LGHNA, CDR2 YSLEER. The CDR3 sequence is CASSQMVNSPLHF. The CDR3 DNA follows: TGCGCCAGCAGCCAAATGGTGAATTCACCCCTCCACTTT.

This chain links TRBV5-5 with TRBJ2-3; D is perhaps TRBD1 (5 bases). CDR1 and CDR2 from the germline V gene are SGHKS and YYEKEE (reference sequence). The CDR3 totals 16 residues. V was shortened by 3 bases and J by 4 bases, with 18 bases between the two germline ends. This CDR3 reads CASSSSQFRGPDTQYF. DNA for the CDR3: TGTGCCAGCAGCTCCTCTCAATTTAGGGGCCCAGATACGCAGTATTTT.

As DNA, the CDR3 is TGTGCCAGCAGCCACGCGGACAGGCCTAACTATGGCTACACCTTC. Protein sequence: CASSHADRPNYGYTF. This sequence joins TRBV3-1 (or the pseudogene TRBV3-2) and TRBJ1-2, with 7 nucleotides matching TRBD1. The CDR3 length is 15 residues. Trimming took 3 bases from V and 0 from J; bases not matched to a gene: 4. Per the germline V gene, CDR1 is LGHDT and CDR2 is YNNKEL (reference sequence).

The chain recombines TRBV5-1 with TRBJ2-3; the match to TRBD2 covers 14 bases. The CDR3 is 16 amino acids. V shed 3 bases and J 6 bases; nucleotides not matched to a gene: 6. Germline V lookup: CDR1 SGHRS, CDR2 YFSETQ. Here the CDR3 reads CASSSGLAGVADTQYF. The CDR3 DNA reads as TGCGCCAGCAGCTCGGGACTAGCGGGAGTTGCCGATACGCAGTATTTT.

V gene TRBV7-7 combines with J gene TRBJ2-5; 9 bases align to TRBD1. CDR3 length: 15 residues. Per germline, CDR1 SSHAT and CDR2 FNYEAQ (reference sequence). J gave up 3 bases and V 1 base, and 3 bases lay outside the gene matches. The CDR3 spells CASSLGTGVKETQYF. CDR3 coding DNA: TGTGCCAGCAGCTTAGGGACAGGGGTCAAAGAGACCCAGTACTTC.

The chain is built from TRBV19 and TRBJ1-1; D is possibly TRBD1 (5 bases). The CDR3 extends over 14 amino acids. V was clipped by 7 bases and J by 2 bases, with 14 bases between them. From germline, CDR1 is LNHDA and CDR2 SQIVND (reference sequence). The CDR3 DNA reads as TGTGCCAGTATTGATAGGGGTGCAAACACTGAAGCTTTCTTT. As protein: CASIDRGANTEAFF.

The chain has TRBV6-5 and TRBJ1-2; 7 bases are shared with TRBD1. Trimming cost V 7 bases and J 6 bases; bases outside gene matches: 8. The germline CDR1 and CDR2 sequences are MNHEY and SVGAGI. CDR3 size: 13 residues. CDR3 loop: CASIERQGDGYTF. The CDR3, as DNA: TGTGCCAGCATCGAGAGGCAGGGGGATGGCTACACCTTC.

The genes are TRBV19 and TRBJ2-2, with D unclear. The germline V gene has CDR1 LNHDA and CDR2 SQIVND (reference sequence). This CDR3 is built from 13 residues. V shed 5 bases and J shed 2 bases, with 6 bases lying between them. The CDR3 is CASSWVNTGELFF. The CDR3 DNA reads TGTGCCAGTAGTTGGGTAAACACCGGGGAGCTGTTTTTT. Using reference TRBV19 and TRBJ2-2 for the parts outside the CDR3, the full variable domain is DGGITQSPKYLFRKEGQNVTLSCEQNLNHDAMYWYRQDPGQGLRLIYYSQIVNDFQKGDIAEGYSVSREKKESFPLTVTSAQKNPTAFYLCASSWVNTGELFFGEGSRLTVL.

The chain has TRBV24-1 and TRBJ1-2; 8 nucleotides line up with TRBD1. The CDR3 is 14 amino acids. Per germline, CDR1 KGHDR and CDR2 SFDVKD. The V segment lost 3 bases and the J segment 4 bases; nucleotides outside the gene matches: 3. This CDR3 is CATSDDGQGYGYTF. The CDR3 DNA follows: TGTGCCACCAGTGATGACGGACAGGGCTATGGCTACACCTTC.